The next 2 T cell receptor beta chains were all read from a single sample in a study of cytomegalovirus exposure and HLA in healthy donors. Primers: 60 Vbeta forward and 13 Jbeta reverse. Measured with immunoSEQ multiplex PCR; TCRdb has only the in-frame clones, and not every one. Of some 150,000 clones in the sample, approximately 78% were seen once. Source material: PBMCs. The receptors were gathered from a woman in her 40s in good health and CMV-seropositive.

This sequence joins TRBV19 and TRBJ2-7; 9 bases are a match to TRBD2. This CDR3 has 15 amino acids. V was clipped by 1 base and J by 2 bases; unmatched bases: 3. Germline lookup yields CDR1 LNHDA and CDR2 SQIVND (reference sequence). CDR3: CASSIGGLAAYEQYF. The CDR3 coding sequence is TGTGCCAGTAGTATAGGGGGACTAGCCGCCTACGAGCAGTACTTC.

The V and J genes are TRBV15 and TRBJ2-7, with TRBD2 matching 10 bases. The germline V gene has CDR1 LNHNV and CDR2 YYDKDF (reference sequence). V shed 1 base and J 6 bases; nucleotides not matched to a gene: 6. The length of the CDR3 is 15 residues. The CDR3 sequence is CATSRGASGRREQYF. As DNA, the CDR3 is TGTGCCACCAGCAGAGGGGCTAGCGGGAGACGCGAGCAGTACTTC.